Listed below are T cell receptor beta chains from one sample, sequenced in a study of blood T cell repertoires in COVID-19. Measured with immunoSEQ multiplex PCR; TCRdb has only the in-frame clones, and not every one. The sample lists around 200,000 clones; roughly nine tenths were seen once. The specimen was peripheral blood. Every receptor here comes from a man between 65 and 85 years old with acute or convalescent COVID-19. Each CDR3 is given with its conserved first and last residue. The D gene is left open where the match is weak. Size is stated for part of the rows, as once, few or many counts, or as a class when the clone is expanded.

clone_size	v_call	d_call	j_call	cdr3_aa	cdr3_nt
NA	TRBV18	TRBD2	TRBJ2-5	CASSLNLGLDEETQYF	TGTGCCAGCTCACTAAACTTGGGACTAGACGAAGAGACCCAGTACTTC
NA	TRBV4-3	TRBD1	TRBJ2-7	CASSQDWQGASYEQYF	TGCGCCAGCAGCCAAGATTGGCAGGGGGCATCCTACGAGCAGTACTTC
NA	TRBV12-3/TRBV12-4	NA	TRBJ2-2	CASSARGSGELFF	TGTGCCAGCAGTGCTCGAGGGTCCGGGGAGCTGTTTTTT
NA	TRBV16	NA	TRBJ1-1	CASSQSEGRDTEAFF	TGTGCCAGCAGCCAATCGGAGGGGCGGGACACTGAAGCTTTCTTT
NA	TRBV3-1/TRBV3-2	NA	TRBJ1-4	CASSRYPRGGIGEKLFF	TGTGCCAGCAGCCGGTATCCTAGGGGAGGGATAGGCGAAAAACTGTTTTTT
NA	TRBV10-3	NA	TRBJ1-1	CAIREGGLPGTEAFF	TGTGCCATCAGAGAGGGTGGACTACCGGGCACTGAAGCTTTCTTT
NA	TRBV4-3	NA	TRBJ1-1	CASSQDSWQGAFF	TGCGCCAGCAGCCAAGATAGTTGGCAGGGGGCTTTCTTT
NA	TRBV10-3	NA	TRBJ2-3	CAISASTGESTDTQYF	TGTGCCATCAGTGCCTCGACGGGGGAAAGCACAGATACGCAGTATTTT
few	TRBV4-2	TRBD2	TRBJ2-4	CASSLTSRGENIQYF	TGTGCCAGCAGCCTTACTTCGCGGGGGGAAAACATTCAGTACTTC
NA	TRBV7-6	TRBD2	TRBJ2-1	CASSLLAGGNEQFF	TGTGCCAGCAGCTTACTAGCGGGAGGGAATGAGCAGTTCTTC
NA	TRBV5-6	NA	TRBJ2-4	CASSLAARTKNIQYF	TGTGCCAGCAGCTTGGCCGCCAGGACCAAAAACATTCAGTACTTC
NA	TRBV4-3	NA	TRBJ1-2	CASSQDDRPYGYTF	TGCGCCAGCAGCCAGGACGACAGGCCCTATGGCTACACCTTC
NA	TRBV5-4	TRBD1	TRBJ2-4	CASRIDRGYHLSF	TGTGCCAGCAGGATCGACAGGGGTTATCACCTCAGCTTC
NA	TRBV6-5	NA	TRBJ1-5	CASNREYSNQPQHF	TGTGCCAGCAACAGGGAGTATAGCAATCAGCCCCAGCATTTT
NA	TRBV27	TRBD1	TRBJ1-5	CASSLQGSNQPQHF	TGTGCCAGCAGTCTACAGGGGAGTAATCAGCCCCAGCATTTT
NA	TRBV7-9	NA	TRBJ1-2	CASSLQAGENYGYTF	TGTGCCAGCAGTTTACAGGCAGGGGAAAACTATGGCTACACCTTC
NA	TRBV27	TRBD1	TRBJ1-2	CASSFGTGANYGYTF	TGTGCCAGCAGTTTCGGGACAGGGGCTAACTATGGCTACACCTTC
few	TRBV6-2/TRBV6-3	TRBD1	TRBJ1-2	CASSYSRTGGWNYGYTF	TGTGCCAGCAGTTACTCTAGAACAGGGGGCTGGAACTATGGCTACACCTTC
NA	TRBV24-1	NA	TRBJ2-3	CATQLGATDTQYF	TGTGCCACCCAGTTAGGGGCCACAGATACGCAGTATTTT
NA	TRBV5-1	NA	TRBJ1-2	CASSRGNQGGYTF	TGCGCCAGCAGTCGAGGGAATCAAGGTGGCTACACCTTC
NA	TRBV5-1	NA	TRBJ2-7	CASSLSPRGDEQYF	TGCGCCAGCAGCTTGTCCCCCCGCGGGGACGAGCAGTACTTC
many	TRBV6-4	TRBD2	TRBJ2-3	CASSRAGDGTDTQYF	TGTGCCAGCAGTAGAGCGGGAGATGGTACAGATACGCAGTATTTT
NA	TRBV19	NA	TRBJ1-2	CASSILTTRQDYGYTF	TGTGCCAGTAGTATCCTCACTACTCGACAGGACTATGGCTACACCTTC
NA	TRBV7-6	NA	TRBJ2-1	CASSLVGLPDNEQFF	TGTGCCAGCAGCTTAGTGGGCCTACCCGACAATGAGCAGTTCTTC
NA	TRBV7-9	NA	TRBJ1-2	CASSLPDYGYTF	TGTGCCAGCAGCCTCCCGGACTATGGCTACACCTTC
NA	TRBV6-5	NA	TRBJ1-2	CASTPVGGRGGYTF	TGTGCTAGTACACCAGTTGGGGGCAGGGGTGGCTACACCTTC
few	TRBV28	TRBD1	TRBJ1-1	CASTPPGQGNTEAFF	TGTGCCAGCACCCCTCCCGGACAGGGGAACACTGAAGCTTTCTTT
NA	TRBV10-3	NA	TRBJ2-3	CAISAGHTDTQYF	TGTGCCATCAGTGCAGGGCACACAGATACGCAGTATTTT
once	TRBV5-5	NA	TRBJ2-7	CASSLGLTAYEQYF	TGTGCCAGCAGCTTGGGTTTAACAGCCTACGAGCAGTACTTC
NA	TRBV5-1	TRBD1	TRBJ2-3	CASSWQGARGFSTDTQYF	TGCGCCAGCAGCTGGCAGGGGGCGCGCGGGTTCAGCACAGATACGCAGTATTTT
NA	TRBV6-5	NA	TRBJ2-1	CASRRSSSYNEQFF	TGTGCCAGCAGGAGGAGCAGCTCCTACAATGAGCAGTTCTTC
NA	TRBV28	NA	TRBJ1-1	CASSLVRGEAFF	TGTGCCAGCAGTTTAGTACGGGGGGAAGCTTTCTTT
once	TRBV3-1/TRBV3-2	TRBD1	TRBJ1-1	CASSLPGQRSDEAFF	TGTGCCAGCAGCCTCCCGGGACAGAGATCCGATGAAGCTTTCTTT
NA	TRBV9	NA	TRBJ2-7	CASSSGTLYEQYF	TGTGCCAGCAGCTCCGGGACATTATACGAGCAGTACTTC
NA	TRBV9	TRBD2	TRBJ2-2	CASSVGGGASGELFF	TGTGCCAGCAGCGTAGGCGGGGGGGCCTCCGGGGAGCTGTTTTTT
NA	TRBV6-6	NA	TRBJ1-6	CATHPGGLYNSPLHF	TGTGCCACCCACCCGGGGGGCCTCTATAATTCACCCCTCCACTTT
NA	TRBV28	NA	TRBJ1-5	CASSSHSGGNQPQHF	TGTGCCAGCAGTTCTCATTCAGGGGGCAATCAGCCCCAGCATTTT
NA	TRBV6-6	NA	TRBJ1-4	CASNRQGRAEKLFF	TGTGCCAGCAATCGTCAGGGAAGGGCGGAAAAACTGTTTTTT
NA	TRBV28	NA	TRBJ1-2	CASSSRTVLRESYTF	TGTGCCAGCAGTTCACGGACAGTGTTGAGGGAGAGCTACACCTTC
NA	TRBV19	NA	TRBJ2-6	CASSPNTGANVLTF	TGTGCCAGTAGCCCAAACACCGGGGCCAACGTCCTGACTTTC
once	TRBV19	NA	TRBJ2-2	CASFPGFGELFF	TGTGCCAGTTTCCCAGGGTTCGGGGAGCTGTTTTTT
once	TRBV6-5	TRBD1	TRBJ2-3	CASSYRGPTDTQYF	TGTGCCAGCAGTTACAGGGGGCCCACAGATACGCAGTATTTT
NA	TRBV28	NA	TRBJ2-6	CASSPKGVPGANVLTF	TGTGCCAGCAGTCCTAAAGGGGTCCCTGGGGCCAACGTCCTGACTTTC
NA	TRBV19	NA	TRBJ1-1	CASSKVFGGGNTEAFF	TGTGCCAGTAGTAAAGTGTTTGGGGGAGGAAACACTGAAGCTTTCTTT
NA	TRBV2	TRBD1	TRBJ2-2	CASSGQGTGELFF	TGTGCCAGCAGTGGACAGGGCACCGGGGAGCTGTTTTTT
NA	TRBV2	TRBD2	TRBJ2-3	CASSDPLLAGGPTDTQYF	TGTGCCAGCAGTGACCCTCTACTAGCGGGAGGGCCGACAGATACGCAGTATTTT
NA	TRBV11-2	TRBD1	TRBJ1-1	CASSFGGLGGSSTEAFF	TGTGCCAGCAGCTTCGGAGGTCTAGGGGGCTCGTCCACTGAAGCTTTCTTT